The 18 T cell receptor beta chains presented below share a single source sample, sequenced in a study of T cells in Graves' hyperthyroidism and ophthalmopathy. TCR beta CDR3 sequences were amplified from RNA transcripts. With the HTBI primer set, the TCR CDR3 went through a first round of RT-PCR. TCRdb used MiXCR to reprocess the multiplex PCR reads, holding one entry per CDR3 protein. The data hold about 640,000 distinct CDR3 sequences, with more than 12% observed a single time. Material: blood. The source is a woman between 45 and 65 years old with Graves' ophthalmopathy.

In this sample, this clonotype turned up many times. The chain recombines TRBV6-1 with TRBJ2-5; a possible D gene is TRBD2 (7 bases). The CDR3 contains 17 residues. V lost 1 base and J 5 bases, leaving 20 bases between the germline ends. Germline CDR1 and CDR2: MNHNS and SASEGT. As DNA, the CDR3 is TGTGCCAGCAGTGAAGGAGCTAGCGGAGGGGGAACGGAGACCCAGTACTTC. The encoded protein is CASSEGASGGGTETQYF.

This sequence joins TRBV10-3 and TRBJ2-2, with 8 bases lining up with TRBD1. This CDR3 region has 16 residues. V shed 2 bases and J 1 base; nucleotides not matched to a gene: 3. Germline CDR1 and CDR2: ENHRY and SYGVKD. The CDR3 sequence: CAISEAGTGNTGELFF. The CDR3 DNA is TGTGCCATCAGTGAGGCCGGGACAGGGAACACCGGGGAGCTGTTTTTT.

Notes on this clonotype: Just one base apart from a much larger clone, this may be a read error. This sequence joins TRBV30 and TRBJ1-1; 8 bases map to TRBD1. The CDR3 has 15 amino acids. With V trimmed by 5 bases and J by 3 bases, 11 bases remained unmatched. CDR1 and CDR2 from the germline V gene are GTSNPN and SVGIG (reference sequence). CDR3 region: CAWDSRDRGYTEAFF. Here the CDR3 DNA reads TGTGCCTGGGACTCCCGCGACAGGGGATACACTGAAGCTTTCTTT. Looking up the rest from reference TRBV30 and TRBJ1-1 gives the full variable domain: SQTIHQWPATLVQPVGSPLSLECTVEGTSNPNLYWYRQAAGRGLQLLFYSVGIGQISSEVPQNLSASRPQDRQFILSSKKLLLSDSGFYLCAWDSRDRGYTEAFFGQGTRLTVV.

This clonotype was counted many times. The chain links TRBV7-8 to TRBJ2-3; D may match TRBD1 or TRBD2 (6 bases each). Per germline, CDR1 SGHVS and CDR2 FQNEAQ. The CDR3 length is 13 residues. V shed 4 bases and J shed 7 bases, with 12 bases lying between them. In DNA form, the CDR3 reads TGTGCCAGCAGCTCGCAAGGGGGGAATACGCAGTATTTT. Its protein is CASSSQGGNTQYF.

Comments on this clonotype: One base away lies a much larger clone, so this may be a sequencing read error. This chain links TRBV5-1 with TRBJ2-1; 7 nucleotides align to TRBD2. This CDR3 spans 15 amino acids. In germline, CDR1 is SGHRS, CDR2 YFSETQ. CDR3 sequence reads: CASSLGLADLNGQFF. CDR3 coding DNA: TGCGCCAGCAGCTTGGGGCTAGCGGATCTAAATGGGCAGTTCTTC.

In its sample, this clonotype was seen many times. The chain uses TRBV7-2 and TRBJ2-7; D might be TRBD2 (6 bases). CDR3 length: 15 amino acids. Germline CDR1 SGHTA, CDR2 FQGNSA. Between the trimmed V and J ends, which lost 0 bases and 3 bases, there was a span of 12 bases. CDR3 DNA: TGTGCCAGCAGCTTAGCTTCTAGCGAAAACTACGAGCAGTACTTC. The encoded protein is CASSLASSENYEQYF.

This chain connects TRBV7-9 to TRBJ1-1; unclear D gene. Germline V gene data show CDR1 as SEHNR and CDR2 as FQNEAQ (reference sequence). This CDR3 comprises 15 residues. Trimming took 2 bases from V and 1 from J, leaving 11 bases between them. The CDR3 bases are TGTGCCAGCAGCTTACGTGTGTCAGGGAACACTGAAGCTTTCTTT. Protein product: CASSLRVSGNTEAFF. Together with reference TRBV7-9 and TRBJ1-1, the CDR3 gives the full variable domain: DTGVSQNPRHKITKRGQNVTFRCDPISEHNRLYWYRQTLGQGPEFLTYFQNEAQLEKSRLLSDRFSAERPKGSFSTLEIQRTEQGDSAMYLCASSLRVSGNTEAFFGQGTRLTVV.

This clonotype showed up many times. V gene TRBV15 combines with J gene TRBJ1-5; unclear D gene. The V gene's germline CDR1 is LNHNV and CDR2 YYDKDF (reference sequence). V was pared by 4 bases and J by 0 bases, with 10 bases between. The CDR3 is 15 residues long. The CDR3 region is CATSNWRSSNQPQHF. The CDR3 nucleotides read TGTGCCACCAGCAATTGGAGGTCTAGCAATCAGCCCCAGCATTTT.

This clonotype was observed many times. The chain employs TRBV24-1 and TRBJ2-7, with 8 positions matching TRBD1. CDR1 is KGHDR and CDR2 is SFDVKD in the germline V gene. The CDR3 extends over 17 amino acids. The J segment lost 3 bases and the V segment lost 5 bases, leaving 14 bases of the junction unmatched. The CDR3 sequence is CATSGSVGAGGIYEQYF. CDR3 DNA sequence: TGTGCCACCAGTGGTTCAGTTGGGGCAGGGGGCATCTACGAGCAGTACTTC.

With respect to this clonotype: A much more abundant neighbour one base away suggests this may be a read error. The chain recombines TRBV27 with TRBJ2-7; D is possibly TRBD1 or TRBD2 (5 bases each). Germline loops: CDR1 MNHEY, CDR2 SMNVEV (reference sequence). The CDR3 runs to 14 residues. In DNA form, the CDR3 reads TGTACCAGCAGCCGTCCGGGACCCTCCTACGAGCAGTACTTC. Residues: CTSSRPGPSYEQYF.

This clonotype was observed many times. The CDR3 coding sequence is TGTGCCAGCAGATCGGGACCGTCCTACGAGCAGTACTTC. Translated, it gives CASRSGPSYEQYF. This chain connects TRBV6-2 or TRBV6-3 to TRBJ2-7, with D perhaps matching TRBD1 or TRBD2 (5 bases each). Germline V gene sequence: CDR1 MNHEY, CDR2 SVGEGT. This CDR3 has 13 residues. Deletions cut 6 bases from V and 1 base from J, with 10 bases between.

In this sample, this clonotype turned up many times. The chain uses TRBV11-3 and TRBJ1-2; maybe TRBD1 (6 bases). V lost 2 bases and J 8 bases, leaving 12 bases between the germline ends. Germline CDR1 reads SGHNT; CDR2 reads YENEEA. This CDR3 comprises 13 residues. CDR3 sequence (DNA): TGTGCCAGCAGCTTATCGGGGGCACGCGGCTACACCTTC. This translates into CASSLSGARGYTF. The full variable domain, completed using reference TRBV11-3 and TRBJ1-2, is EAGVVQSPRYKIIEKKQPVAFWCNPISGHNTLYWYLQNLGQGPELLIRYENEEAVDDSQLPKDRFSAERLKGVDSTLKIQPAELGDSAVYLCASSLSGARGYTFGSGTRLTVV.

The V call is TRBV7-9, the J call TRBJ1-4; D is ambiguous. Deletions cut 1 base from V and 10 bases from J, with 16 bases between. The CDR3 runs 15 residues. Germline values: CDR1 SEHNR, CDR2 FQNEAQ (reference sequence). CDR3 amino acids: CASSLEPTRGGKLFF. CDR3 DNA sequence: TGTGCCAGCAGCTTAGAACCGACCCGAGGAGGAAAACTGTTTTTT.

This clonotype came up a few times. The chain joins TRBV27 to TRBJ2-3; 14 nucleotides match TRBD2. Germline CDR1 and CDR2: MNHEY and SMNVEV (reference sequence). There are 19 residues in the CDR3. The junction had 16 bases not matched to a gene; V was cut back by 6 bases and J by 5 bases. The CDR3 region has the DNA TGTGCCAGCAGCCTGAGGGGACTAGCGGGAGTGGTCGTTCTAGATACGCAGTATTTT. Its translation: CASSLRGLAGVVVLDTQYF.

This clonotype appeared many times. The J gene is TRBJ2-7, the V gene TRBV3-1; TRBD2 aligns across 8 bases. Trimming took 5 bases from V and 2 from J; bases not matched to a gene: 11. This CDR3 is 16 amino acids long. Germline CDR1 LGHDT, CDR2 YNNKEL (reference sequence). The CDR3 sequence is CASSWAPSGSAYEQYF. The CDR3 DNA sequence: TGTGCCAGCAGCTGGGCCCCTAGCGGGTCAGCCTACGAGCAGTACTTC.

The V and J genes are TRBV5-6 and TRBJ2-3, with TRBD1 matching 7 bases. The V gene end was trimmed by 2 bases and the J gene end by 1 base; junction bases not matched to a gene: 7. This CDR3 has 16 residues. Germline assignment: CDR1 SGHDT and CDR2 YYEEEE. The CDR3 is CASSLQRDSRTDTQYF. Written as DNA, the CDR3 is TGTGCCAGCAGCTTACAACGGGACAGCCGCACAGATACGCAGTATTTT. The full variable domain, with the rest looked up from reference TRBV5-6 and TRBJ2-3, is DAGVTQSPTHLIKTRGQQVTLRCSPKSGHDTVSWYQQALGQGPQFIFQYYEEEERQRGNFPDRFSGHQFPNYSSELNVNALLLGDSALYLCASSLQRDSRTDTQYFGPGTRLTVL.

This clonotype was seen many times. The CDR3 sequence: CASSYSIYRGSTDTQYF. The CDR3 DNA reads TGTGCCAGCAGTTACTCTATCTACAGGGGGAGCACAGATACGCAGTATTTT. The chain carries TRBV6-2 or TRBV6-3 and TRBJ2-3; 8 bases line up with TRBD1. Germline CDR1 reads MNHEY; CDR2 reads SVGEGT. CDR3 length: 17 amino acids. V shed 0 bases, J shed 0 bases, and the junction held 5 bases outside the gene matches.

This clonotype was seen more than once but under ten times. The chain carries TRBV6-1 and TRBJ2-1; TRBD2 matches 8 bases. The CDR3 length is 13 residues. J lost 9 bases, V lost 8 bases, and 9 bases had no gene match. Germline assignment: CDR1 MNHNS and CDR2 SASEGT. CDR3 sequence reads: CASRQGSGTEQFF. In DNA, the CDR3 is TGTGCCAGCCGACAAGGTAGCGGGACTGAGCAGTTCTTC.